Presented here are 18 T cell receptor beta chains from one specimen sequenced in a study of identical twins. Via MiXCR, TCRdb re-called the 5' RACE reads, giving one row per CDR3 protein. The repertoire holds about 890,000 distinct CDR3 sequences, 9% to 15% seen once, with 1.5% to 2% in the top ten. The sample also formed part of further work on yellow fever vaccine responses in identical twins.

Sequencing input: PBMCs. The receptor set was obtained from a woman between 18 and 29 years old in good health.

J is TRBJ2-5 and V is TRBV12-3 or TRBV12-4; D call uncertain. The V gene lost 4 bases and the J gene lost 7 bases, with 13 bases spanning the gap. This CDR3 region has 13 residues. In DNA form, the CDR3 reads TGTGCCAGCAGTTACCCCCCCTCCGTGACCCAGTACTTC. Translating it yields CASSYPPSVTQYF.

This clonotype was observed once. This rearrangement joins TRBV27 to TRBJ1-1; the D is unclear. Trimming removed 5 bases from V and 4 bases from J, with 11 bases in between. Germline V gene data show CDR1 as MNHEY and CDR2 as SMNVEV (reference sequence). The CDR3 loop spans 13 amino acids. Here the CDR3 DNA reads TGTGCCAGCAGTCTATACCTAAGCACTGAAGCTTTCTTT. Translated, it gives CASSLYLSTEAFF.

This sequence joins TRBV5-6 and TRBJ2-1; 11 bases fit TRBD2. The trim removed 4 bases at V and 6 bases at J, leaving 6 bases unmatched. Germline CDR1 SGHDT, CDR2 YYEEEE. The CDR3 runs to 15 residues. The CDR3 DNA reads as TGTGCCAGCAGCATTAGCGGGAGGGCTCGCAATGAGCAGTTCTTC. Translated: CASSISGRARNEQFF.

This clonotype was observed a handful of times. The chain recombines TRBV9 with TRBJ2-2, with TRBD1 matching 9 bases. With V trimmed by 0 bases and J by 4 bases, 10 bases remained unmatched. Germline V gives CDR1 SGDLS, CDR2 YYNGEE. The CDR3 is made up of 18 amino acids. This CDR3 reads CASSVAQGTGSGTGELFF. Here the CDR3 DNA reads TGTGCCAGCAGCGTAGCTCAGGGGACAGGGAGTGGCACCGGGGAGCTGTTTTTT.

This clonotype was seen just once. The chain combines TRBV7-9 with TRBJ1-1; possible D gene TRBD1, 6 bases. Germline V gene lookup returns CDR1 SEHNR and CDR2 FQNEAQ (reference sequence). The CDR3 consists of 15 residues. The V end was cut by 6 bases, the J end by 1 base, with 15 bases between. CDR3 loop: CASRPGQGKNTEAFF. The CDR3 coding sequence is TGTGCCAGCAGGCCTGGGCAGGGGAAGAACACTGAAGCTTTCTTT.

The chain joins TRBV12-3 or TRBV12-4 to TRBJ2-7, with unresolved D. The ends were cut back, 1 base at V and 4 bases at J, with 11 bases in the middle. The CDR3 length is 14 residues. CDR3 amino acids: CASSLGQNQYEQYF. The DNA of the CDR3 is TGTGCCAGCAGTTTAGGTCAGAACCAATACGAGCAGTACTTC.

This clonotype turned up a few times. CDR3 DNA sequence: TGTGCCAGCAGACCGACCGGGACAGGGAGCTCTAATGAGCAGTTCTTC. Protein product: CASRPTGTGSSNEQFF. This sequence joins TRBV11-1 and TRBJ2-1; 9 nucleotides line up with TRBD1. CDR3 size: 16 residues. Germline trimming cut 6 bases from V and 7 bases from J; bases unmatched to any gene: 13. Germline lookup yields CDR1 SGHAT and CDR2 FQDESV (reference sequence).

This clonotype was counted many times. Compared with germline, one end of the junction differs, possibly owing to a read error. The CDR3: CASSSTGEETQYF. The CDR3 nucleotides read TGCGCCAGCAGCTCGACAGGGGAAGAGACCCAGTACTTC. The chain employs TRBV28 and TRBJ2-5, with 8 bases identical to TRBD1. Germline CDR1 reads MDHEN; CDR2 reads SYDVKM. The CDR3 has 13 amino acids.

This clonotype was counted a few times. The chain links TRBV6-5 to TRBJ2-2; 11 nucleotides line up with TRBD2. The CDR3 totals 15 residues. The J segment lost 4 bases and the V segment lost 4 bases, leaving 2 bases of the junction unmatched. The V gene's germline CDR1 is MNHEY and CDR2 SVGAGI. The CDR3 spells CASSSSGGFTGELFF. The DNA for the CDR3 is TGTGCCAGCAGTTCTAGCGGGGGGTTCACCGGGGAGCTGTTTTTT.

This clonotype was seen only a few times. The rearrangement joins TRBV7-9 to TRBJ2-7; D not resolved. The CDR3 is 14 amino acids. Between the trimmed V and J ends, which lost 1 base and 2 bases, there was a span of 9 bases. Germline CDR1 and CDR2: SEHNR and FQNEAQ (reference sequence). DNA for the CDR3: TGTGCCAGCAGCTTAGAGTATTTCCCCTACGAGCAGTACTTC. It translates to CASSLEYFPYEQYF.

Only a few counts were recorded for this clonotype. CDR3 protein: CSAWDRQETQYF. CDR3 sequence (DNA): TGCAGTGCTTGGGACAGACAAGAGACCCAGTACTTC. V and J are TRBV20-1 and TRBJ2-5; 7 bases are shared with TRBD1. From germline, CDR1 is DFQATT and CDR2 SNEGSKA (reference sequence). Unmatched junction bases numbered 2, after V lost 5 bases and J lost 2 bases. The CDR3 sequence is 12 residues long.

This clonotype turned up a few times. The gene calls are TRBV10-3 and TRBJ1-4; D remains ambiguous. In germline, CDR1 is ENHRY, CDR2 SYGVKD. The CDR3 length is 14 residues. V was clipped by 6 bases and J by 1 base, with 9 bases between them. Here the CDR3 DNA reads TGTGCCATCAGACCAGACAAAACTAATGAAAAACTGTTTTTT. As protein: CAIRPDKTNEKLFF.

This clonotype was picked up a small number of times. This chain joins TRBV19 and TRBJ1-1, with D possibly matching TRBD1 (5 bases). The CDR3 is 17 residues long. Trimming took off 3 bases at V and 1 base at J, with 18 bases between the two ends. Germline V lookup: CDR1 LNHDA, CDR2 SQIVND (reference sequence). The CDR3 bases are TGTGCCAGTAGTATTCCGGGACGAAAGATGGGGAACACTGAAGCTTTCTTT. Translation gives CASSIPGRKMGNTEAFF.

This chain connects TRBV28 to TRBJ2-7; possibly TRBD2 for D (5 bases). The CDR3 sequence is 13 residues long. Germline V gene data show CDR1 as MDHEN and CDR2 as SYDVKM. V shed 3 bases and J shed 8 bases, with 14 bases lying between them. As DNA, the CDR3 is TGTGCCAGCAGTTTCTTTAGTGGGGAGAAGCAGTACGTC. Protein: CASSFFSGEKQYV.

This clonotype was seen only a few times. The chain links TRBV9 to TRBJ2-7, with 12 nucleotides matching TRBD2. V was clipped by 3 bases and J by 6 bases; unmatched bases: 10. Germline CDR1 reads SGDLS; CDR2 reads YYNGEE. The CDR3 contains 16 residues. CDR3 amino acids: CASSDRLAGDHGEQYF. The CDR3, as DNA: TGTGCCAGCAGCGACCGACTAGCGGGAGATCATGGCGAGCAGTACTTC.

This clonotype turned up a few times. The rearrangement links TRBV5-1 to TRBJ2-7, with D unclear. The CDR3 totals 15 residues. Germline V gene sequence: CDR1 SGHRS, CDR2 YFSETQ. Trimming left V 1 base short and J 0 bases short, with 11 bases between. CDR3 bases: TGCGCCAGCAGCTTGACCGGGTCAAGCTCCTACGAGCAGTACTTC. Its protein is CASSLTGSSSYEQYF.

In this sample, this clonotype turned up a few times. The CDR3 sequence: CARTRGLVIGEQFF. As DNA, the CDR3 is TGTGCCAGAACCCGGGGACTAGTGATCGGTGAGCAGTTCTTC. The chain is built from TRBV21-1 and TRBJ2-1; TRBD2, the table's D call, lacks a check against the DNA. TRBV21-1 is listed as a pseudogene. This CDR3 is built from 14 residues.

This clonotype was picked up a small number of times. This rearrangement joins TRBV10-3 to TRBJ2-2; D perhaps matches TRBD2 (5 bases). Germline V gene lookup returns CDR1 ENHRY and CDR2 SYGVKD. The CDR3 runs 15 residues. The V and J ends lost 4 bases and 0 bases respectively, with 9 bases between them. Here the CDR3 reads CAISGGLTNTGELFF. CDR3 nucleotides: TGTGCCATCAGTGGAGGACTGACGAACACCGGGGAGCTGTTTTTT.